This passage covers 9 T cell receptor beta chains from one sample sequenced in a study of OX40 agonist ivuxolimab in advanced cancers. Measured with immunoSEQ multiplex PCR; TCRdb has only the in-frame clones, and not every one. The table lists tens of thousands of clones, around 94% of them singletons. The input for sequencing was CD4+ or CD8+ T cells sorted from blood, taken in a trial of the OX40 agonist ivuxolimab. These receptors all come from an adult with an advanced solid tumor such as melanoma, head and neck, liver or kidney cancer.

This clone occurred once. The rearrangement uses TRBV7-9 and TRBJ2-7, with TRBD2 matching 7 bases. There are 16 residues in the CDR3. Germline V CDR1 and CDR2: SEHNR, FQNEAQ (reference sequence). After removal of 5 bases from V and 0 bases from J, the junction contained 10 bases not matched to a gene. The CDR3 nucleotides are TGTGCCAGCAGCCACAATAGCGGGCGAAACTCCTACGAGCAGTACTTC. It codes for CASSHNSGRNSYEQYF.

This sequence joins TRBV19 and TRBJ2-7, with 7 bases fitting TRBD2. CDR3 length: 13 residues. Germline trimming cut 3 bases from V and 7 bases from J; bases unmatched to any gene: 6. Germline-derived CDR1 and CDR2 are LNHDA and SQIVND (reference sequence). CDR3 sequence: CASSMGGTGEQYF. For the CDR3, the DNA is TGTGCCAGTAGTATGGGGGGGACGGGTGAGCAGTACTTC.

The chain links TRBV7-2 to TRBJ2-7; the D is unclear. Germline CDR1 and CDR2: SGHTA and FQGNSA. V lost 5 bases, J lost 1 base, and 12 bases lay in between. The CDR3 loop spans 14 amino acids. The CDR3 region has the DNA TGTGCCAGCAGCATTAATTCATATTCCTACGAGCAGTACTTC. Amino acids: CASSINSYSYEQYF.

This clone was recorded once. The chain recombines TRBV5-6 with TRBJ1-5, with TRBD1 matching 9 bases. In germline, CDR1 is SGHDT, CDR2 YYEEEE. CDR3 length: 13 amino acids. V was clipped by 4 bases and J by 7 bases; unmatched bases: 3. CDR3 residues: CASSPTGGQPQHF. In DNA form, the CDR3 reads TGTGCCAGCAGCCCGACAGGGGGACAGCCCCAGCATTTT.

The chain recombines TRBV4-3 with TRBJ1-1; no clear D. Between the trimmed V and J ends, which lost 0 bases and 7 bases, there was a span of 15 bases. The CDR3 extends over 15 amino acids. Germline CDR1 is LGHNA and CDR2 is YSLEER. CDR3 region: CASSQDATREFEAFF. DNA for the CDR3: TGCGCCAGCAGCCAAGATGCGACTCGCGAGTTTGAAGCTTTCTTT.

The gene calls are TRBV19 and TRBJ2-7, with TRBD1 matching 9 bases. Germline values: CDR1 LNHDA, CDR2 SQIVND (reference sequence). The V gene end was trimmed by 6 bases and the J gene end by 3 bases; junction bases not matched to a gene: 15. CDR3 length equals 17 residues. The CDR3 loop is CASSVPGGQGGIYEQYF. CDR3 coding DNA: TGTGCCAGTAGCGTACCTGGGGGACAGGGCGGGATCTACGAGCAGTACTTC.

The CDR3 DNA sequence: TGTGCCAGCAGCCCCAGCGGGGGCGAATCCAAAAACATTCAGTACTTC. Translated, it gives CASSPSGGESKNIQYF. The chain employs TRBV7-9 and TRBJ2-4, with 8 bases identical to TRBD2. The trim removed 5 bases at V and 2 bases at J, leaving 8 bases unmatched. The CDR3 spans 16 residues. Germline V gene data show CDR1 as SEHNR and CDR2 as FQNEAQ (reference sequence).

J is TRBJ1-2 and V is TRBV7-2; TRBD1 aligns across 7 bases. Germline trimming cut 4 bases from V and 8 bases from J; bases unmatched to any gene: 4. The CDR3 has 12 residues. Per the germline V gene, CDR1 is SGHTA and CDR2 is FQGNSA. Here the CDR3 reads CASSSDRAGYTF. CDR3 coding DNA: TGTGCCAGCAGCTCAGACAGGGCCGGCTACACCTTC.

The chain recombines TRBV27 with TRBJ2-7; D gene unclear. V gave up 8 bases and J gave up 1 base, with 15 bases separating them. Germline lookup yields CDR1 MNHEY and CDR2 SMNVEV (reference sequence). The CDR3 spans 14 residues. CDR3 amino acids: CASAFRKASYEQYF. The CDR3 nucleotides are TGTGCCAGCGCCTTCCGGAAAGCTTCCTACGAGCAGTACTTC.